This T cell receptor (beta chain) was documented in a study of immune heterogeneity within non-small cell lung tumors. Study-level results: Largely different high-frequency T-cell receptor beta clonotypes were found between individual patients.

Germline V gene sequence: CDR1 LGHDT, CDR2 YNNKEL (reference sequence). The V end lost 1 base, the J end lost 5 bases, and 9 bases lay between the germline ends. CDR3 length: 13 residues. Amplification of the TCR beta CDR3 was achieved through multiplex PCR with 32 V and 13 J primers. From the multiplex PCR reads, TCRdb called clonotypes with MiXCR, one entry per CDR3 protein. The table includes 22,000 or so distinct CDR3 sequences, 27% detected once. TCRs were amplified from 600 to 700 ng gDNA of bulk tumor per sample. In surgery, several biopsies were collected from each primary tumor at widely spaced sites. With untreated, newly diagnosed non-small cell lung cancer, the patients went on to undergo curative surgery. A total of around 15 patients with newly diagnosed non-small cell lung cancer, all of whom were undergoing surgery with curative intent, made up the donors. This clonotype was counted many times. Antigen specificity is unknown.

Input material: lung tumor tissue. The sequence was collected from a man in his forties with non-small cell lung cancer. This chain connects TRBV3-1 to TRBJ2-7; D gene uncertain. CDR3: CASSQAGVNEQYF. The DNA of the CDR3 is TGTGCCAGCAGCCAAGCCGGTGTAAACGAGCAGTACTTC.